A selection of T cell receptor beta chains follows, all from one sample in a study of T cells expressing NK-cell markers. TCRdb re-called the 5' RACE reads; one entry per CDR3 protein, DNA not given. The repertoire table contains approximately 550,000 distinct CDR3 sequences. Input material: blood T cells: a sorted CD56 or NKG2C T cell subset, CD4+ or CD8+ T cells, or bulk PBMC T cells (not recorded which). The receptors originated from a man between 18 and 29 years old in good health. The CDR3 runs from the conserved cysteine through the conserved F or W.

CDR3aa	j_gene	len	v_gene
CASRTGPGQGDEKLFF	TRBJ1-4	16	TRBV12-3/TRBV12-4
CSGQGSMVQFF	TRBJ2-1	11	TRBV20-1
CASTPLQGNSPLHF	TRBJ1-6	14	TRBV12-3/TRBV12-4
CASSLLSRFYNEQFF	TRBJ2-1	15	TRBV14
CASSLAIGLAGNEQFF	TRBJ2-1	16	TRBV12-3/TRBV12-4
CSLYQGRGGTQYF	TRBJ2-5	13	TRBV29-1
CSARDRREGPYNEQFF	TRBJ2-1	16	TRBV20-1
CASSIKGGAQGQPQHF	TRBJ1-5	16	TRBV18
CASSLIPLAGTGELFF	TRBJ2-2	16	TRBV27
CASSLKSGADTQYF	TRBJ2-3	14	TRBV5-1
CSVEFEGFYGYTF	TRBJ1-2	13	TRBV29-1
CASSSRTSTGETQYF	TRBJ2-5	15	TRBV5-1
CSASGGSYATNEKLFF	TRBJ1-4	16	TRBV20-1